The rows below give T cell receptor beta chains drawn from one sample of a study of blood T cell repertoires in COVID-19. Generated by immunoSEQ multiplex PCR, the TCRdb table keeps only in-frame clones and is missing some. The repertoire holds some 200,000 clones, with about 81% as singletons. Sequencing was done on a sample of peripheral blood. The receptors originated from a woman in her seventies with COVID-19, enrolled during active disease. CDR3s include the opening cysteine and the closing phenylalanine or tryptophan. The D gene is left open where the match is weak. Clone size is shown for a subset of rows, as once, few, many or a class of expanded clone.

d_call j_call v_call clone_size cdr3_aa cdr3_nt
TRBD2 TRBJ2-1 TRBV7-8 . CASSSSGTSGQVFYNEQFF TGTGCCAGCAGCTCATCCGGGACTAGCGGGCAAGTCTTCTACAATGAGCAGTTCTTC
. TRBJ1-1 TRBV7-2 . CASSYGGASNTEAFF TGTGCCAGCAGCTACGGCGGAGCTTCGAACACTGAAGCTTTCTTT
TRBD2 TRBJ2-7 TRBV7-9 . CASSSSGRPSSYEQYF TGTGCCAGCAGCTCTAGCGGGAGGCCTAGCTCCTACGAGCAGTACTTC
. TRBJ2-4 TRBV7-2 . CASSSLAKNIQYF TGTGCCAGCAGCTCCTTAGCCAAAAACATTCAGTACTTC
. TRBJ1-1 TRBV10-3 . CAISESGLGEAFF TGTGCCATCAGTGAGTCGGGGCTAGGGGAAGCTTTCTTT
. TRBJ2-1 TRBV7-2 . CATSQQVSYNEQFF TGTGCCACTTCGCAGCAGGTATCCTACAATGAGCAGTTCTTC
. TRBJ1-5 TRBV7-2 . CASNQIKDRNNQPQHF TGTGCCAGCAATCAGATAAAAGACAGGAATAATCAGCCCCAGCATTTT
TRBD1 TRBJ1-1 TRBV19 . CASSTIQGATEAFF TGTGCCAGTAGTACCATACAGGGGGCAACTGAAGCTTTCTTT
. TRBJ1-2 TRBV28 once CASSIGSHYGYTF TGTGCCAGCAGTATAGGTAGCCACTATGGCTACACCTTC
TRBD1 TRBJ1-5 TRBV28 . CASTHTRGTGGQPQHF TGTGCCAGCACCCATACCAGGGGGACTGGGGGTCAGCCCCAGCATTTT
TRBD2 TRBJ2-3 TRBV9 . CASSLGGSPTDTQYF TGTGCCAGCAGCCTTGGCGGGAGTCCCACAGATACGCAGTATTTT